The rows below give T cell receptor beta chains drawn from one sample of a study of shared clonotypes between healthy human individuals. Here immunoSEQ multiplex PCR was the method, and the copy in TCRdb shows in-frame clones only, minus some. This sample has millions of clones, with 90% to 95% found just once. The specimen sequenced was naive CD4+ T cells sorted from blood. All receptors derive from a man between 18 and 29 years old in good health. The CDR3 runs from the conserved cysteine through the conserved F or W. Fields, in order: clone size, D gene, J gene, V gene, CDR3 protein, CDR3 DNA. A D gene is named only where the DNA matches it firmly. Only some rows state a clone size, as once, few, many or a class for expanded clones.

abundance: .; d_gene: TRBD1; j_gene: TRBJ1-5; v_gene: TRBV28; CDR3aa: CASSLYQGARLFQPQHF; CDR3nt: TGTGCCAGCAGTCTATACCAGGGGGCGAGGTTGTTTCAGCCCCAGCATTTT
abundance: .; d_gene: TRBD1; j_gene: TRBJ1-1; v_gene: TRBV5-1; CDR3aa: CASSLGGTANTEAFF; CDR3nt: TGCGCCAGCAGCTTGGGCGGGACAGCGAACACTGAAGCTTTCTTT
abundance: .; d_gene: TRBD2; j_gene: TRBJ2-5; v_gene: TRBV2; CDR3aa: CASSTGGETQYF; CDR3nt: TGTGCCAGCAGTACGGGGGGAGAGACCCAGTACTTC
abundance: once; d_gene: TRBD1; j_gene: TRBJ2-2; v_gene: TRBV27; CDR3aa: CASSSPRQGYHTGELFF; CDR3nt: TGTGCCAGCAGTTCACCCAGACAGGGGTATCACACCGGGGAGCTGTTTTTT
abundance: few; d_gene: .; j_gene: TRBJ2-1; v_gene: TRBV5-1; CDR3aa: CASSTPGDEQFF; CDR3nt: TGCGCCAGCAGCACCCCTGGCGATGAGCAGTTCTTC
abundance: .; d_gene: .; j_gene: TRBJ2-5; v_gene: TRBV18; CDR3aa: CASSPTIGISGFLGEETQYF; CDR3nt: TGTGCCAGCTCACCGACCATTGGAATTAGCGGATTCTTGGGGGAAGAGACCCAGTACTTC
abundance: few; d_gene: .; j_gene: TRBJ1-1; v_gene: TRBV7-2; CDR3aa: CASSLVQSTDRFF; CDR3nt: TGTGCCAGCAGCTTAGTGCAGTCCACGGATCGTTTCTTT
abundance: .; d_gene: .; j_gene: TRBJ1-5; v_gene: TRBV6-1; CDR3aa: CASSEMWDQPQHF; CDR3nt: TGTGCCAGCAGTGAAATGTGGGATCAGCCCCAGCATTTT
abundance: .; d_gene: .; j_gene: TRBJ2-7; v_gene: TRBV6-5; CDR3aa: CASSSRVSGYYEQYF; CDR3nt: TGTGCCAGCAGCTCCAGGGTGAGCGGATACTACGAGCAGTACTTC
abundance: .; d_gene: .; j_gene: TRBJ2-7; v_gene: TRBV6-5; CDR3aa: CASSRTELYEQYF; CDR3nt: TGTGCCAGCAGTCGGACGGAACTCTACGAGCAGTACTTC
abundance: .; d_gene: TRBD2; j_gene: TRBJ2-2; v_gene: TRBV19; CDR3aa: CASRPPGLADRENTGELFF; CDR3nt: TGTGCCAGTAGACCTCCAGGGCTAGCGGACCGAGAGAACACCGGGGAGCTGTTTTTT
abundance: .; d_gene: .; j_gene: TRBJ2-5; v_gene: TRBV11-2; CDR3aa: CASSLLGGQETQYF; CDR3nt: TGTGCCAGCAGCTTACTGGGCGGCCAAGAGACCCAGTACTTC
abundance: .; d_gene: .; j_gene: TRBJ2-3; v_gene: TRBV6-5; CDR3aa: CASSYRASADTQYF; CDR3nt: TGTGCCAGCAGTTACCGGGCCTCAGCAGATACGCAGTATTTT
abundance: .; d_gene: TRBD1; j_gene: TRBJ1-2; v_gene: TRBV28; CDR3aa: CANSIRDREVYGYTF; CDR3nt: TGTGCCAACAGTATCCGGGACAGGGAGGTCTATGGCTACACCTTC
abundance: .; d_gene: .; j_gene: TRBJ2-5; v_gene: TRBV6-1; CDR3aa: CASSGSKRAETQYF; CDR3nt: TGTGCCAGCAGTGGGTCAAAAAGGGCTGAGACCCAGTACTTC
abundance: once; d_gene: .; j_gene: TRBJ2-5; v_gene: TRBV4-3; CDR3aa: CASSQDGPPSGEQYF; CDR3nt: TGCGCCAGCAGCCAAGATGGGCCTCCCTCGGGGGAGCAGTACTTC
abundance: once; d_gene: .; j_gene: TRBJ1-2; v_gene: TRBV27; CDR3aa: CASRSGSNYGYTF; CDR3nt: TGTGCCAGCAGGAGCGGGTCTAACTATGGCTACACCTTC
abundance: .; d_gene: .; j_gene: TRBJ1-5; v_gene: TRBV9; CDR3aa: CASSRGGNQPQHF; CDR3nt: TGTGCCAGCAGCCGTGGGGGTAATCAGCCCCAGCATTTT
abundance: .; d_gene: .; j_gene: TRBJ1-4; v_gene: TRBV2; CDR3aa: CAGNRAGEKLFF; CDR3nt: TGTGCCGGGAACAGGGCGGGTGAAAAACTGTTTTTT
abundance: .; d_gene: TRBD2; j_gene: TRBJ2-5; v_gene: TRBV7-2; CDR3aa: CASSSRLAGYQETQYF; CDR3nt: TGTGCCAGCAGCTCTAGACTAGCGGGGTACCAAGAGACCCAGTACTTC
abundance: .; d_gene: .; j_gene: TRBJ2-6; v_gene: TRBV6-5; CDR3aa: CASSSSSGANVLTF; CDR3nt: TGTGCCAGCAGTTCCTCGTCTGGGGCCAACGTCCTGACTTTC
abundance: .; d_gene: .; j_gene: TRBJ1-2; v_gene: TRBV7-8; CDR3aa: CASSLGTSEGYTF; CDR3nt: TGTGCCAGCAGCCTCGGGACATCTGAGGGCTACACCTTC